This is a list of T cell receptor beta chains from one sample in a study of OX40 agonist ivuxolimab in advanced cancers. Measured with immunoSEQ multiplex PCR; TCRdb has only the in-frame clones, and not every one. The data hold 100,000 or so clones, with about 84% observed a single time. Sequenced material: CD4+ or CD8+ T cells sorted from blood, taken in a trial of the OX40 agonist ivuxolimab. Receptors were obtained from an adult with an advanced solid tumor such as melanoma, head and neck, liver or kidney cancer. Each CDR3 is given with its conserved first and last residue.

CDR3aa: CASSATGSHTQYF; v_gene: TRBV11-2; j_gene: TRBJ2-3
CDR3aa: CASSYGTYYEQYF; v_gene: TRBV6-5; j_gene: TRBJ2-7
CDR3aa: CASFSLAGATTDTQYF; v_gene: TRBV2; j_gene: TRBJ2-3
CDR3aa: CASSQDSGDYGYTF; v_gene: TRBV4-3; j_gene: TRBJ1-2
CDR3aa: CASSQDPSGGEQETQYF; v_gene: TRBV4-3; j_gene: TRBJ2-5
CDR3aa: CASSPGPAQGLLDIQYF; v_gene: TRBV18; j_gene: TRBJ2-4
CDR3aa: CASSLGAGGTQYF; v_gene: TRBV5-6; j_gene: TRBJ2-3
CDR3aa: CASSVAGQPSDEQYF; v_gene: TRBV9; j_gene: NA
CDR3aa: CASSLARGLSYEQYF; v_gene: TRBV7-2; j_gene: TRBJ2-7
CDR3aa: CASSHRGGAPNTGELFF; v_gene: TRBV14; j_gene: TRBJ2-2
CDR3aa: CASSGSTGARGNTF; v_gene: TRBV5-5; j_gene: TRBJ1-2
CDR3aa: CASSMSGTSDTQYF; v_gene: TRBV5-1; j_gene: TRBJ2-3
CDR3aa: CAISELNRANYGYTF; v_gene: TRBV10-3; j_gene: TRBJ1-2
CDR3aa: CASRKREGSYEQYF; v_gene: TRBV7-2; j_gene: TRBJ2-7
CDR3aa: CASSLAGISYEQYF; v_gene: TRBV11-1; j_gene: TRBJ2-7
CDR3aa: CAWTRGGPLETQYF; v_gene: TRBV30; j_gene: TRBJ2-5